A single sample is the source of the 21 T cell receptor beta chains below, sequenced in a study of blood T cell repertoires in COVID-19. The data were produced by immunoSEQ multiplex PCR, yet TCRdb's version contains in-frame clones alone and is incomplete. Of about 240,000 clones listed, 87% were seen once; the top ten hold 6% to 9%. Sequencing used peripheral blood. Receptors originate from a man aged 60 to 69 who had recovered from COVID-19.

The V gene is TRBV6-5, the J gene TRBJ2-7, with D perhaps matching TRBD1 (5 bases). Germline V gives CDR1 MNHEY, CDR2 SVGAGI. CDR3 length equals 13 residues. V was pared by 5 bases and J by 2 bases, with 10 bases between. CDR3 residues: CASSLGVPYEQYF. The CDR3 DNA follows: TGTGCCAGCAGTCTAGGGGTCCCCTACGAGCAGTACTTC.

This chain joins TRBV7-6 and TRBJ2-2, with D tentatively TRBD1 (5 bases). V was trimmed by 5 bases and J by 0 bases, leaving 10 bases between them. The length of the CDR3 is 15 residues. Germline V gives CDR1 SGHVS, CDR2 FNYEAQ. The CDR3 DNA reads as TGTGCCAGCAGCCGGACATATGCGAACACCGGGGAGCTGTTTTTT. Protein product: CASSRTYANTGELFF.

The chain recombines TRBV5-4 with TRBJ2-2; 13 bases map to TRBD2. Germline V gene lookup returns CDR1 SGHNT and CDR2 YYREEE (reference sequence). The CDR3 totals 15 residues. After removal of 4 bases from V and 7 bases from J, the junction contained 4 bases not matched to a gene. The CDR3 loop is CASSARLAGGGELFF. The DNA for the CDR3 is TGTGCCAGCAGCGCCCGACTAGCGGGGGGCGGGGAGCTGTTTTTT.

The chain links TRBV10-3 to TRBJ1-5, with 9 bases lining up with TRBD1. Germline V CDR1 and CDR2: ENHRY, SYGVKD. CDR3 length: 13 amino acids. Trimming took 5 bases from V and 9 from J; bases not matched to a gene: 5. CDR3 amino acids: CAISRTGDGPQHF. In nucleotides, the CDR3 is TGTGCCATCAGTAGGACAGGGGATGGGCCCCAGCATTTT.

This sequence joins TRBV19 and TRBJ1-5; D not resolved. The germline CDR1 and CDR2 sequences are LNHDA and SQIVND (reference sequence). V lost 5 bases to trimming and J lost 2 bases, with 13 bases between them. The CDR3 runs 15 residues. CDR3 nucleotides: TGTGCCAGTAGTTGGTATGGGCGGGGCAATCAGCCCCAGCATTTT. Its translation is CASSWYGRGNQPQHF.

V gene TRBV3-1 (or the pseudogene TRBV3-2) combines with J gene TRBJ2-2; tentative D call: TRBD1 (6 bases). The V gene's germline CDR1 is LGHDT and CDR2 YNNKEL (reference sequence). CDR3 length: 16 amino acids. V was pared by 4 bases and J by 8 bases, with 20 bases between. CDR3 protein: CASSLSDRGFSGELFF. The CDR3 DNA reads TGTGCCAGCAGCCTCTCGGACAGAGGCTTTTCGGGGGAGCTGTTTTTT.

The CDR3 loop is CASSLAQGRDGYTF. For the CDR3, the DNA is TGTGCCAGCAGCTTAGCGCAGGGTCGGGATGGCTACACCTTC. The chain employs TRBV7-8 and TRBJ1-2; weak D call: TRBD1 (5 bases). V shed 0 bases and J shed 6 bases, with 11 bases lying between them. CDR1 is SGHVS, CDR2 FQNEAQ, per germline. The CDR3 totals 14 residues.

This rearrangement joins TRBV30 to TRBJ2-7; the match to TRBD1 covers 8 bases. The germline V gene encodes CDR1 GTSNPN and CDR2 SVGIG (reference sequence). The CDR3 has 16 amino acids. Germline trimming cut 4 bases from V and 3 bases from J; bases unmatched to any gene: 14. CDR3 sequence reads: CAWTPLRGRGNYEQYF. CDR3 in DNA: TGTGCCTGGACTCCCCTCAGGGGGCGCGGGAACTACGAGCAGTACTTC.

The V and J genes are TRBV27 and TRBJ2-7, with D perhaps TRBD1 (6 bases). The CDR3 totals 14 residues. The V gene's germline CDR1 is MNHEY and CDR2 SMNVEV (reference sequence). The V end was cut by 5 bases, the J end by 7 bases, with 18 bases between. The CDR3 protein is CASSVIQGIGEQYF. CDR3 bases: TGTGCCAGCAGTGTCATACAGGGTATAGGGGAGCAGTACTTC.

The rearrangement uses TRBV29-1 and TRBJ1-6; D perhaps matches TRBD1 (6 bases). This CDR3 region has 13 residues. Deletions cut 4 bases from V and 8 bases from J, with 12 bases between. CDR1 and CDR2 from the germline V gene are SQVTM and ANQGSEA. CDR3 nucleotide sequence: TGCAGCGTTGCGGGACATTTTGATTCACCCCTCCACTTT. Amino acid sequence: CSVAGHFDSPLHF.

The chain combines TRBV6-5 with TRBJ2-3, with unresolved D. V lost 2 bases to trimming and J lost 2 bases, with 8 bases between them. There are 14 residues in the CDR3. Per the germline V gene, CDR1 is MNHEY and CDR2 is SVGAGI. In nucleotides, the CDR3 is TGTGCCAGCAGTTACGGGCAGAACACAGATACGCAGTATTTT. Its protein product is CASSYGQNTDTQYF.

This clone was seen only a few times. The V call is TRBV11-2, the J call TRBJ1-3; D is undetermined. The germline V gene has CDR1 SGHAT and CDR2 FQNNGV. Trimming removed 6 bases at V and 2 bases at J, with 17 bases between. The CDR3 totals 16 residues. The CDR3 region has the DNA TGTGCCAGCAGTGGCCTGGTCGAGGGCCCTGGAAACACCATATATTTT. This gives the protein CASSGLVEGPGNTIYF.

The V gene is TRBV3-1 (or the pseudogene TRBV3-2), the J gene TRBJ1-2; 8 bases map to TRBD1. The CDR3 has 17 amino acids. Germline lookup yields CDR1 LGHDT and CDR2 YNNKEL (reference sequence). Losses at the gene ends were 0 bases for V and 5 bases for J; bases not matched to a gene: 11. CDR3 sequence (DNA): TGTGCCAGCAGCCAAGAAAGCCAGGGGGCGCGGGAATATGGCTACACCTTC. Amino acids: CASSQESQGAREYGYTF.

The gene calls are TRBV5-1 and TRBJ1-5; 8 bases align to TRBD1. Germline V gives CDR1 SGHRS, CDR2 YFSETQ. The V segment lost 5 bases and the J segment 6 bases; nucleotides outside the gene matches: 7. This CDR3 has 14 residues. The CDR3 is CASSEQGGPQPQHF. In nucleotides, the CDR3 is TGCGCCAGCAGTGAACAGGGGGGACCTCAGCCCCAGCATTTT. The whole variable domain, remainder taken from reference TRBV5-1 and TRBJ1-5, is KAGVTQTPRYLIKTRGQQVTLSCSPISGHRSVSWYQQTPGQGLQFLFEYFSETQRNKGNFPGRFSGRQFSNSRSEMNVSTLELGDSALYLCASSEQGGPQPQHFGDGTRLSIL.

The chain carries TRBV6-6 and TRBJ2-1, with 15 bases aligning to TRBD2. The CDR3 loop spans 16 amino acids. The germline gives CDR1 MNHNY, CDR2 SVGAGI (reference sequence). V shed 6 bases, J shed 3 bases, and the junction held 3 bases outside the gene matches. For the CDR3, the DNA is TGTGCCAGCAGGAGGACTAGCGGGGGGGACTACAATGAGCAGTTCTTC. It encodes CASRRTSGGDYNEQFF.

The gene calls are TRBV6-5 and TRBJ1-1; TRBD1 matches 7 bases. There are 12 residues in the CDR3. Germline-derived CDR1 and CDR2 are MNHEY and SVGAGI. V dropped 6 bases and J dropped 8; count of bases not matched to a gene: 6. In nucleotides, the CDR3 is TGTGCCAGCAGACGACAGGGAACCGAAGCTTTCTTT. It encodes CASRRQGTEAFF.

The V gene is TRBV6-6, the J gene TRBJ2-3; no reliable D call. Trimming removed 5 bases from V and 0 bases from J, with 12 bases in between. Germline values: CDR1 MNHNY, CDR2 SVGAGI (reference sequence). The CDR3 totals 15 residues. The CDR3 bases are TGTGCCAGCAGTGGAAGGAGCCGAAGCACAGATACGCAGTATTTT. Amino acid sequence: CASSGRSRSTDTQYF.

V gene TRBV5-1 combines with J gene TRBJ1-2; D perhaps matches TRBD1 (5 bases). This CDR3 comprises 13 residues. Trimming cost V 0 bases and J 6 bases, with 9 bases left between them. CDR1 is SGHRS, CDR2 YFSETQ, per germline. Here the CDR3 reads CASSLGQGDGYTF. The CDR3 region has the DNA TGCGCCAGCAGCTTGGGGCAGGGTGATGGCTACACCTTC.

V usage is TRBV6-5 and J usage is TRBJ2-7, with a tentative D call TRBD2 (5 bases). Trimming took off 7 bases at V and 2 bases at J, with 12 bases between the two ends. The CDR3 is 13 amino acids. CDR1 is MNHEY, CDR2 SVGAGI, per germline. CDR3 sequence reads: CASNYRGTYEQYF. The CDR3 coding sequence is TGTGCCAGCAACTACCGGGGAACCTACGAGCAGTACTTC.

The V gene is TRBV18, the J gene TRBJ2-6; 11 positions match TRBD1. Germline V lookup: CDR1 KGHSH, CDR2 LQKENI. The trim removed 5 bases at V and 4 bases at J, leaving 4 bases unmatched. The CDR3 is made up of 16 amino acids. CDR3 residues: CASSGQGATGANVLTF. DNA for the CDR3: TGTGCCAGCTCAGGACAGGGGGCTACCGGGGCCAACGTCCTGACTTTC.

The chain combines TRBV15 with TRBJ1-4, with 10 bases identical to TRBD1. This CDR3 contains 15 residues. In germline, CDR1 is LNHNV, CDR2 YYDKDF (reference sequence). Trimming took 1 base from V and 8 from J; bases not matched to a gene: 4. CDR3 region: CATSRGGQGEEKLFF. The DNA for the CDR3 is TGTGCCACCAGCAGAGGTGGACAGGGGGAGGAAAAACTGTTTTTT. Together with reference TRBV15 and TRBJ1-4, the CDR3 gives the full variable domain: DAMVIQNPRYQVTQFGKPVTLSCSQTLNHNVMYWYQQKSSQAPKLLFHYYDKDFNNEADTPDNFQSRRPNTSFCFLDIRSPGLGDTAMYLCATSRGGQGEEKLFFGSGTQLSVL.